In this sample, the clone carrying this T cell receptor beta chain turned up once. Its antigen is undetermined. Produced via immunoSEQ multiplex PCR; TCRdb's table is partial and in-frame only. Here the sample spans under 1,000 clones, around 33% being singletons. The data originate from a study of T cells in localized non-small cell lung cancer. Regarding the study as a whole: The study detected a median 57 of the top 100 tumor clones in adjacent lung. Longer overall survival was linked to higher blood T cell density. Adjacent uninvolved lung tissue had the highest T cell clonality, exceeding tumor.

Atypia-free lung next to the tumor was sampled at least 2 cm from its margin. With 2 bases removed from V and 6 bases from J, the gap between germline ends came to 11 bases. This CDR3 comprises 14 residues. Germline loops: CDR1 LNHNV, CDR2 YYDKDF (reference sequence). The clonotype comes from a female donor at least 60 years old with stage III squamous cell lung carcinoma. Sequences were derived from normal lung tissue next to the tumor, sampled before any cancer treatment. The chain is built from TRBV15 and TRBJ2-4, with D uncertain. The CDR3 loop reads CATSRIPDGNIQYF. The CDR3 nucleotides read TGTGCCACCAGCAGAATCCCAGACGGAAACATTCAGTACTTC.